A single sample gave rise to the 15 T cell receptor beta chains below, sequenced in a study of PD-1 blockade in classical Hodgkin lymphoma. Documented time point: cycle 4 day 1 (C4D1), after 5 to 7 weeks of nivolumab. No patient escaped relapse after autologous stem cell transplantation, and brentuximab vedotin exposure varied. Profiling relied on immunoSEQ multiplex PCR, and the TCRdb table lists in-frame clones only, not all of them. This sample has roughly 40,000 clones, with just over 65% found just once. Sample: peripheral blood mononuclear cells (PBMCs), taken before the fourth cycle of nivolumab. These receptors came from a human donor with classical Hodgkin lymphoma.

The chain is built from TRBV4-1 and TRBJ2-6; D call uncertain. The CDR3 length is 16 residues. V gave up 1 base and J gave up 0 bases, with 7 bases separating them. CDR1 is MGHRA and CDR2 is YSYEKL in the germline V gene. The CDR3 spells CASSQAQISGANVLTF. In nucleotides, the CDR3 is TGCGCCAGCAGCCAAGCCCAGATCTCTGGGGCCAACGTCCTGACTTTC.

This clone was detected once. The rearrangement uses TRBV18 and TRBJ2-5; 11 nucleotides align to TRBD2. CDR1 is KGHSH and CDR2 is LQKENI in the germline V gene. V dropped 6 bases and J dropped 2; count of bases not matched to a gene: 14. The CDR3 covers 18 residues. CDR3 in amino acids: CASSRRVAGGLWQETQYF. CDR3 DNA: TGTGCCAGCTCCCGAAGGGTAGCGGGGGGGCTGTGGCAAGAGACCCAGTACTTC.

This clone was recorded once. V is TRBV5-6 and J is TRBJ2-2; D ambiguous. Germline loops: CDR1 SGHDT, CDR2 YYEEEE. V lost 4 bases and J 6 bases, leaving 10 bases between the germline ends. The CDR3 consists of 13 residues. The CDR3 DNA sequence: TGTGCCAGCAGCGATCAGGCTGCCGGGGAGCTGTTTTTT. Translating it yields CASSDQAAGELFF.

The gene calls are TRBV28 and TRBJ2-3, with 7 bases aligning to TRBD1. V lost 6 bases, J lost 4 bases, and 10 bases stayed unmatched. The CDR3 is 15 amino acids. Germline V gene data show CDR1 as MDHEN and CDR2 as SYDVKM. The CDR3, as DNA: TGTGCCAGCAGAGACGACAGGGTTCCAGCAGATACGCAGTATTTT. This codes for CASRDDRVPADTQYF.

The V call is TRBV7-2, the J call TRBJ1-1; D remains ambiguous. The V end lost 2 bases, the J end lost 7 bases, and 8 bases lay between the germline ends. Germline CDR1 is SGHTA and CDR2 is FQGNSA. The CDR3 covers 12 residues. The CDR3 loop is CASSLPGGEAFF. The DNA of the CDR3 is TGTGCCAGCAGCTTACCCGGAGGTGAAGCTTTCTTT.

This chain joins TRBV10-3 and TRBJ2-2, with D perhaps matching TRBD2 (5 bases). The CDR3 loop spans 18 amino acids. Trimming took off 6 bases at V and 2 bases at J, with 22 bases between the two ends. Germline V CDR1 and CDR2: ENHRY, SYGVKD. The CDR3 is CAIRTGSVGSRNTGELFF. CDR3 DNA sequence: TGTGCCATCAGAACGGGGTCGGTTGGTTCCAGAAACACCGGGGAGCTGTTTTTT.

The rearrangement joins TRBV10-2 to TRBJ1-6; possibly TRBD1 for D (5 bases). V dropped 7 bases and J dropped 5 bases, with 15 bases sitting between them. The CDR3 extends over 15 amino acids. Germline assignment: CDR1 WSHSY and CDR2 SAAADI. The CDR3 coding sequence is TGCGCCAGCAAAGAAGGGACTGTGGATAATTCACCCCTCCACTTT. This sequence encodes CASKEGTVDNSPLHF.

The V gene is TRBV7-3, the J gene TRBJ2-6; D is ambiguous. The CDR3 has 16 amino acids. Germline-derived CDR1 and CDR2 are SGHTA and FQGTGA. V was pared by 1 base and J by 0 bases, with 7 bases between. The CDR3 DNA follows: TGTGCCAGCAGCTTAATGTCGAGCTCTGGGGCCAACGTCCTGACTTTC. It translates to CASSLMSSSGANVLTF.

V usage is TRBV28 and J usage is TRBJ2-7; D is perhaps TRBD1 (5 bases). The CDR3 is 12 residues long. Trimming took 2 bases from V and 3 from J, leaving 5 bases between them. Per germline, CDR1 MDHEN and CDR2 SYDVKM. The CDR3 is CASSLDSYEQYF. The CDR3 DNA reads TGTGCCAGCAGTTTAGACAGCTACGAGCAGTACTTC.

CDR3 sequence: CASSPMLVPQSRANVLTF. The CDR3 DNA reads as TGTGCCAGCAGCCCGATGTTAGTGCCACAAAGTCGGGCCAACGTCCTGACTTTC. The genes are TRBV7-7 and TRBJ2-6, with D unresolved. V lost 5 bases, J lost 5 bases, and 22 bases lay in between. This CDR3 is 18 amino acids long. Germline V gene lookup returns CDR1 SSHAT and CDR2 FNYEAQ (reference sequence).

The CDR3 DNA reads as TGTGCCAGCAGTACCTCCGGACAGGGGAATTCACCCCTCCACTTT. Amino acid sequence: CASSTSGQGNSPLHF. The V and J genes are TRBV6-6 and TRBJ1-6; TRBD1 matches 9 bases. V lost 5 bases, J lost 7 bases, and 6 bases stayed unmatched. This CDR3 has 15 residues. CDR1 MNHNY and CDR2 SVGAGI come from the germline V gene (reference sequence).

The chain has TRBV4-3 and TRBJ2-1; TRBD1 or TRBD2 may be the D gene (6 bases each). Germline V gives CDR1 LGHNA, CDR2 YSLEER. With 5 bases removed from V and 2 bases from J, the gap between germline ends came to 10 bases. The CDR3 runs 14 residues. The CDR3 DNA sequence: TGCGCCAGCAGCGGGGGGCGGACCTACAATGAGCAGTTCTTC. It specifies CASSGGRTYNEQFF.

The V and J genes are TRBV10-3 and TRBJ2-2; TRBD1 matches 10 bases. This CDR3 has 14 amino acids. After removal of 6 bases from V and 6 bases from J, the junction contained 4 bases not matched to a gene. Per germline, CDR1 ENHRY and CDR2 SYGVKD. The CDR3 protein is CAIRLGQGAGELFF. The CDR3 DNA sequence: TGTGCCATCAGGCTAGGACAGGGGGCCGGGGAGCTGTTTTTT.

The chain links TRBV13 to TRBJ2-5, with D possibly called TRBD1 or TRBD2 (5 bases each). The CDR3 totals 15 residues. The V and J ends lost 6 bases and 1 base respectively, with 15 bases between them. The germline V gene has CDR1 PRHDT and CDR2 FYEKMQ (reference sequence). The DNA of the CDR3 is TGTGCCAGCAGTAGCCGAGGGGAGACCCAAGAGACCCAGTACTTC. Protein product: CASSSRGETQETQYF.

This clone was detected a few times. The rearrangement joins TRBV7-9 to TRBJ1-4; D unclear. The germline V gene encodes CDR1 SEHNR and CDR2 FQNEAQ (reference sequence). V was shortened by 5 bases and J by 4 bases, with 11 bases between the two germline ends. The CDR3 loop spans 14 amino acids. CDR3 nucleotide sequence: TGTGCCAGCAGCCGGGGAGGGCTTAATGAAAAACTGTTTTTT. Translation: CASSRGGLNEKLFF.